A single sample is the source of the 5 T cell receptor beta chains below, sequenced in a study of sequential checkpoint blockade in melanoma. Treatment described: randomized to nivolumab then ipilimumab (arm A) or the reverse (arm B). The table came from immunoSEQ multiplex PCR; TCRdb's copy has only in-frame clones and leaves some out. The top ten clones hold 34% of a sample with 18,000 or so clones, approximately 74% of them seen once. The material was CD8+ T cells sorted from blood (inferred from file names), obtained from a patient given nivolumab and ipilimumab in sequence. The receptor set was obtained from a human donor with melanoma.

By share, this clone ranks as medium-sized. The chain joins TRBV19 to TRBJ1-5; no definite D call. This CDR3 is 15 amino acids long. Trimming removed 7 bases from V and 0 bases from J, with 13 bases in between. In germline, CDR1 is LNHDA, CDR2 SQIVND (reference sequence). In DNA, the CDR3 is TGTGCCAGTACCCCGGGAGAATATAGCAATCAGCCCCAGCATTTT. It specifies CASTPGEYSNQPQHF.

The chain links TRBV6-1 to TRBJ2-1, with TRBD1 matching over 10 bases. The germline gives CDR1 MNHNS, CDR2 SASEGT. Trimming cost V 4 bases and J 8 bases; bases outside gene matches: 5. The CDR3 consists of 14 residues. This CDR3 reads CASSGTGGFDEQFF. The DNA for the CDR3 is TGTGCCAGCAGTGGGACAGGGGGGTTCGATGAGCAGTTCTTC.

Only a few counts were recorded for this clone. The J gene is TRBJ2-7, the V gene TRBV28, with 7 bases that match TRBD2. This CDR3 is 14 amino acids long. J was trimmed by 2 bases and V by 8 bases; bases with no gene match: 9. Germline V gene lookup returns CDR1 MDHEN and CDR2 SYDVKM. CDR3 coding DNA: TGTGCCAGCGGCTTACGGAGCGGGACCTACGAGCAGTACTTC. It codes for CASGLRSGTYEQYF.

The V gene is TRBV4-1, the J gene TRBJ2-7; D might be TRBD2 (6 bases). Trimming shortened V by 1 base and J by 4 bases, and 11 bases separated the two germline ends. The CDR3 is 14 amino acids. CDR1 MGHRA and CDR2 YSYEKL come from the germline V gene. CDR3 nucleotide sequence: TGCGCCAGCAGCCAAGTCGGGGGTCAATACGAGCAGTACTTC. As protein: CASSQVGGQYEQYF.

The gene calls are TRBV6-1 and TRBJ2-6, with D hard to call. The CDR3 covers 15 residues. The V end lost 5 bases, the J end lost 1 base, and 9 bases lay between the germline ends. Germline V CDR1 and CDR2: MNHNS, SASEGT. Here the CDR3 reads CASSPTESGANVLTF. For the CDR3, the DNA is TGTGCCAGCAGTCCGACTGAGTCTGGGGCCAACGTCCTGACTTTC.